This TCR beta chain comes out of a study of CXCR3-negative and CXCR3-positive naive CD8 T cells. Study summary: For each library, about 1.5 +/- 0.3 million TRB reads were obtained, some 140 million in total.

The study made its TRB cDNA libraries by 5' RACE, adding UMI labels. TCRdb reprocessed the 5' RACE reads and reports one entry per CDR3 protein, with no DNA. The sample holds more than 75,000 distinct CDR3 sequences. As for this clonotype: Antigen specificity is unknown.

Naive CD8+ T cells displayed a CD45RO-CCR7+CD27+CD95- phenotype. Study-level results: Higher TRB CDR3 hydrophobicity marked CXCR3-positive naive cells relative to CXCR3-negative naive cells. In naive cells, CXCR3-negative and CXCR3-positive subsets had similar TRBV-TRBJ usage; memory cells differed.

The clonotype comes from a human donor in good health. Some clones in this sample may be carry-over from other donors' samples. The source material was naive CXCR3+ CD8+ T cells from blood. Documented subset: CD45RO-CCR7+CD27+CD95- naive CD8+ T cells expressing CXCR3 (TNR3+).

CDR3 loop: CASSLGTGTPYGYTF. The chain has TRBV28 and TRBJ1-2; as DNA is missing, the TRBD1 call by TCRdb cannot be tested. This CDR3 has 15 amino acids. Germline CDR1 reads MDHEN; CDR2 reads SYDVKM.